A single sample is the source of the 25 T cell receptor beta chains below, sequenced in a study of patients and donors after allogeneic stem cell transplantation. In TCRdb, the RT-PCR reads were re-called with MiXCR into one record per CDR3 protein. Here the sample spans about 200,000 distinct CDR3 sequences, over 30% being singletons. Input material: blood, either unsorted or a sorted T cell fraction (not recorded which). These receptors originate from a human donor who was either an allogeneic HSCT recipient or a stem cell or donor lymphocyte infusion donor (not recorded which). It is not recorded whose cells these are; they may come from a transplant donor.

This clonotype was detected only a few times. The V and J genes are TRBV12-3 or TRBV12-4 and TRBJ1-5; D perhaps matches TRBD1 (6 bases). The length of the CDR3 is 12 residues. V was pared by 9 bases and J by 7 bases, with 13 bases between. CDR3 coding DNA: TGTGCCAGTACCAGGGGCTGGCAGCCCCAGCATTTT. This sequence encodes CASTRGWQPQHF.

The CDR3 sequence is CASSERGGSTEAFF. CDR3 nucleotide sequence: TGTGCCAGCAGTGAAAGGGGGGGGAGCACTGAAGCTTTCTTT. This sequence joins TRBV2 and TRBJ1-1; D is possibly TRBD1 (6 bases). The germline CDR1 and CDR2 sequences are SNHLY and FYNNEI. V shed 2 bases and J shed 4 bases, with 11 bases lying between them. The CDR3 has 14 amino acids. Complete variable domain (other parts from reference TRBV2 and TRBJ1-1): EPEVTQTPSHQVTQMGQEVILRCVPISNHLYFYWYRQILGQKVEFLVSFYNNEISEKSEIFDDQFSVERPDGSNFTLKIRSTKLEDSAMYFCASSERGGSTEAFFGQGTRLTVV.

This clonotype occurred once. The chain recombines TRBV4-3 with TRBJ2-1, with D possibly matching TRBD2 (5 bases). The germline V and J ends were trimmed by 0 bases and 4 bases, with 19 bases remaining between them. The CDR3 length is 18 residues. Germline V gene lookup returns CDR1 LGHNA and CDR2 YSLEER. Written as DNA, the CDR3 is TGCGCCAGCAGCCAAGATAGGGAGCCCGCCACCCTTTACAATGAGCAGTTCTTC. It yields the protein CASSQDREPATLYNEQFF.

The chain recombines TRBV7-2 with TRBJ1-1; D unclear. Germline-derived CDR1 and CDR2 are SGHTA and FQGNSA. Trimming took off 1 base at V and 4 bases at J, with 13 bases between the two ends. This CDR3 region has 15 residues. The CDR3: CASSLVRSPSTEAFF. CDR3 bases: TGTGCCAGCAGCTTAGTTCGGTCTCCAAGCACTGAAGCTTTCTTT.

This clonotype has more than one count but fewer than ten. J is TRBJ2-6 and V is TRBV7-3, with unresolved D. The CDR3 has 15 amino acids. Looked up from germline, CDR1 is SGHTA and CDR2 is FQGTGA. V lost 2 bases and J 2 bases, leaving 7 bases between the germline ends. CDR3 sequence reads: CASSLGQAGANVLTF. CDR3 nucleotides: TGTGCCAGCAGCTTAGGGCAGGCTGGGGCCAACGTCCTGACTTTC.

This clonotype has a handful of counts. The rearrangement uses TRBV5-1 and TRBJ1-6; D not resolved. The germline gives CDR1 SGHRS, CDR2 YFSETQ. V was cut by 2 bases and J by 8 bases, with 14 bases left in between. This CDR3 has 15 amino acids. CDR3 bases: TGCGCCAGCAGCTTTAGGAGCCTTCGAGATTCACCCCTCCACTTT. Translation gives CASSFRSLRDSPLHF.

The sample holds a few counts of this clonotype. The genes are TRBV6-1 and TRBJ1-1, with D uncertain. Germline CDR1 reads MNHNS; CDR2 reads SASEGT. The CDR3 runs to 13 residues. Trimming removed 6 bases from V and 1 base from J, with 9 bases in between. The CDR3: CASRPVGNTEAFF. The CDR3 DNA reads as TGTGCCAGCAGACCCGTGGGGAACACTGAAGCTTTCTTT.

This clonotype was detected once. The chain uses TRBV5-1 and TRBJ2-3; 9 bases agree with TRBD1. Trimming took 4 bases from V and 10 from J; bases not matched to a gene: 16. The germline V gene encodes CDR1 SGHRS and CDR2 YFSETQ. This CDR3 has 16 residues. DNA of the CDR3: TGCGCCAGCAGCAAAAACAGGGGGCCGCTTATGTCGGCGCAGTATTTT. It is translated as CASSKNRGPLMSAQYF.

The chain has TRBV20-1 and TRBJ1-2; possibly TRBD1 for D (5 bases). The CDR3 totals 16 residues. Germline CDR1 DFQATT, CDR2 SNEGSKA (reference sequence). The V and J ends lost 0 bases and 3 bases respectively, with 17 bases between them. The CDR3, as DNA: TGCAGTGCTAGAGACCTGGGGGAGAATTATGACTATGGCTACACCTTC. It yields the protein CSARDLGENYDYGYTF.

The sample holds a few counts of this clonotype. CDR3 DNA: TGCAGTGCTAGAGGACCCACAGAAAGTAATGAAAAACTGTTTTTT. It translates to CSARGPTESNEKLFF. The rearrangement joins TRBV20-1 to TRBJ1-4; no clear D gene. The CDR3 is 15 amino acids. CDR1 and CDR2 (germline): DFQATT, SNEGSKA (reference sequence). The V and J ends lost 1 base and 4 bases respectively, with 13 bases between them.

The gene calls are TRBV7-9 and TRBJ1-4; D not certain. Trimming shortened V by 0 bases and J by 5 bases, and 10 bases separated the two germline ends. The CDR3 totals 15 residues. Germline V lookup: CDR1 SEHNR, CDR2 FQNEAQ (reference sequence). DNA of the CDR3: TGTGCCAGCAGCTTAGCGGATTCCGTGAATGAAAAACTGTTTTTT. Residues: CASSLADSVNEKLFF.

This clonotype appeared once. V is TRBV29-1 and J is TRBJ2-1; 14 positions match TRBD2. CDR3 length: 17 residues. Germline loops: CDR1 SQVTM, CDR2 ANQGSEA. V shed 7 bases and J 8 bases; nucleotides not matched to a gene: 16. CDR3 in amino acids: CSARTSGGPLPTHEQFF. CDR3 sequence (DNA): TGCAGCGCCCGGACTAGCGGGGGGCCCCTACCTACACATGAGCAGTTCTTC.

This chain's CDR3 is CASSFGSNYGYTF. The CDR3 region has the DNA TGTGCCAGCAGTTTCGGCAGTAACTATGGCTACACCTTC. V and J are TRBV12-3 or TRBV12-4 and TRBJ1-2; D is unresolved. Trimming took 3 bases from V and 1 from J, leaving 6 bases between them. The CDR3 has 13 residues.

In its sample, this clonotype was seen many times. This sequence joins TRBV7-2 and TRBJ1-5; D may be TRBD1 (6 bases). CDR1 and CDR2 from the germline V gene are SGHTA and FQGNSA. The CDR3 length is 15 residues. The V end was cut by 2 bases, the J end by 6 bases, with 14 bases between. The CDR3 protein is CASSLSKGVTQPQHF. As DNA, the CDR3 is TGTGCCAGCAGCTTAAGTAAGGGGGTAACTCAGCCCCAGCATTTT.

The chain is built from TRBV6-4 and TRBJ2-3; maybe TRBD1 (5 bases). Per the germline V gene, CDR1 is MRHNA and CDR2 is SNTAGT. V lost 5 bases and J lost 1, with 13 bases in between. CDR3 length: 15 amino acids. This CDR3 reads CASSRQGDGTDTQYF. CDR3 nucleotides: TGTGCCAGCAGTAGGCAGGGCGACGGCACAGATACGCAGTATTTT.

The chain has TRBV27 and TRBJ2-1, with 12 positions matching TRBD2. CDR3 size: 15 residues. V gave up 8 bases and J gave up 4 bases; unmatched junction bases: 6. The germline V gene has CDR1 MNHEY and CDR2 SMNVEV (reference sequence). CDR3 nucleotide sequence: TGTGCCAGCTCTTGGACTAGCGGGGATTACAATGAGCAGTTCTTC. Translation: CASSWTSGDYNEQFF.

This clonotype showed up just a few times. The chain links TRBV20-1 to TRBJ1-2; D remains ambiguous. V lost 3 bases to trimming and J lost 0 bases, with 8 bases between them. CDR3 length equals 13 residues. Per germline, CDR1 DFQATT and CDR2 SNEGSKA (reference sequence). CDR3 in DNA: TGCAGTGCTAGTTCCAGTCCTAACTATGGCTACACCTTC. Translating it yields CSASSSPNYGYTF.

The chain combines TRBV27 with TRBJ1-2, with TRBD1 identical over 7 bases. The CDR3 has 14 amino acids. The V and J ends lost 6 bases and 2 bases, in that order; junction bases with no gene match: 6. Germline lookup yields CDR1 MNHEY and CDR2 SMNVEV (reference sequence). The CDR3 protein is CASRLGQVNYGYTF. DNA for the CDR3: TGTGCCAGCAGGCTAGGACAGGTCAACTATGGCTACACCTTC.

In nucleotides, the CDR3 is TGTGCCAGCAGCTTGGCAACAGGGCCCCTTAGCAATCAGCCCCAGCATTTT. Protein sequence: CASSLATGPLSNQPQHF. The rearrangement joins TRBV7-2 to TRBJ1-5; tentative D call: TRBD1 (6 bases). V lost 3 bases, J lost 0 bases, and 15 bases lay in between. This CDR3 region has 17 residues. Germline V CDR1 and CDR2: SGHTA, FQGNSA.

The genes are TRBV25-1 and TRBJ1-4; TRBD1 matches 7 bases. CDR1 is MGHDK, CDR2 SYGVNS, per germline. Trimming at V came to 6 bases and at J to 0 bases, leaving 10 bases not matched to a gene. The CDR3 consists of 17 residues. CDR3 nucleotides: TGTGCCAGCAGGGCTAAACAGGGGACAGCAACTAATGAAAAACTGTTTTTT. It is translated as CASRAKQGTATNEKLFF.

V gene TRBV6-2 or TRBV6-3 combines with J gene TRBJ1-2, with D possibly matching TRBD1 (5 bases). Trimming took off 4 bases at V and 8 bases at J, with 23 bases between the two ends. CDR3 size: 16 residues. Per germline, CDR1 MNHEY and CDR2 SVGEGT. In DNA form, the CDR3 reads TGTGCCAGCAGTTGGGGCAGTTCCCCCTCTCTCGGGGGCTACACCTTC. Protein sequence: CASSWGSSPSLGGYTF.

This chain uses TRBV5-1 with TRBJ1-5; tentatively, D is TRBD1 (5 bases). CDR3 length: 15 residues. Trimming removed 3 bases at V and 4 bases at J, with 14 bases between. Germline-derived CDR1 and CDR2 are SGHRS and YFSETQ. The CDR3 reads CASSWTGGQNQPQHF. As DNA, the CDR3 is TGCGCCAGCAGCTGGACGGGGGGTCAAAATCAGCCCCAGCATTTT. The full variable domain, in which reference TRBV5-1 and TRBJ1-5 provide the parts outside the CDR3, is KAGVTQTPRYLIKTRGQQVTLSCSPISGHRSVSWYQQTPGQGLQFLFEYFSETQRNKGNFPGRFSGRQFSNSRSEMNVSTLELGDSALYLCASSWTGGQNQPQHFGDGTRLSIL.

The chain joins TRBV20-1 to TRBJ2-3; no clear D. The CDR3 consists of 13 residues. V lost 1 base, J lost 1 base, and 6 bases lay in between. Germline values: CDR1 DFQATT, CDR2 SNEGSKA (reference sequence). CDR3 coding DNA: TGCAGTGCTAGAGCGGCCGGCACAGATACGCAGTATTTT. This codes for CSARAAGTDTQYF.

CDR3 in amino acids: CASRAGTSNSPLHF. CDR3 bases: TGTGCCAGCAGGGCCGGGACAAGCAATTCACCCCTCCACTTT. The chain couples TRBV6-2 or TRBV6-3 to TRBJ1-6; D possibly corresponds to TRBD1 (6 bases). V was pared by 6 bases and J by 7 bases, with 13 bases between. The CDR3 loop spans 14 amino acids. CDR1 and CDR2 (germline): MNHEY, SVGEGT.

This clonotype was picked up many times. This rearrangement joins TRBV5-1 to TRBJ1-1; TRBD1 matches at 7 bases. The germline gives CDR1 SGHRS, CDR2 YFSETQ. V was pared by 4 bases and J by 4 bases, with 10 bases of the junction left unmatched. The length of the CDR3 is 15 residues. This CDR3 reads CASSQTQQGSTEAFF. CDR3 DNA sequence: TGCGCCAGCAGCCAAACTCAACAGGGGAGCACTGAAGCTTTCTTT.